The 4 T cell receptor beta chains below were found in one sample sequenced in a study of cytomegalovirus exposure and HLA in healthy donors. Sequencing used immunoSEQ multiplex PCR; TCRdb keeps in-frame clones, though not all of them. The table records 150,000 to 250,000 clones, about 81% of them present only once. Input material: PBMCs. All receptors derive from a woman in her 30s in good health and CMV-seronegative.

In regard to this clone: The sample contains more than one DNA sequence encoding this CDR3. The V and J genes are TRBV18 and TRBJ1-5; a weak D match, TRBD1 (5 bases). Germline CDR1 and CDR2: KGHSH and LQKENI. CDR3 length equals 14 residues. V lost 5 bases and J 4 bases, leaving 12 bases between the germline ends. This CDR3 is CASSSQGSNQPQHF. CDR3 bases: TGTGCCAGCTCATCTCAGGGTTCAAATCAGCCCCAGCATTTT.

The table lists this clone with a count of one. This chain links TRBV6-1 with TRBJ2-7; TRBD1 matches 8 bases. Germline CDR1 MNHNS, CDR2 SASEGT. The V segment lost 7 bases and the J segment 0 bases; nucleotides outside the gene matches: 5. There are 14 residues in the CDR3. The CDR3 protein is CASIRTGFSYEQYF. The CDR3 nucleotides read TGTGCCAGCATTCGGACAGGGTTCTCCTACGAGCAGTACTTC.

The chain joins TRBV10-3 to TRBJ1-5; 11 bases fit TRBD1. V lost 11 bases and J lost 1; bases outside the gene matches: 7. The CDR3 sequence is 15 residues long. Germline CDR1 and CDR2: ENHRY and SYGVKD. The CDR3 nucleotides read TGTGCCTCGGACAGGGGGCTCGGGAGCAATCAGCCCCAGCATTTT. Translating it yields CASDRGLGSNQPQHF.

The V and J genes are TRBV27 and TRBJ2-3; D gene ambiguous. Germline V gene data show CDR1 as MNHEY and CDR2 as SMNVEV (reference sequence). The CDR3 sequence is 15 residues long. Trimming shortened V by 2 bases and J by 6 bases, and 15 bases separated the two germline ends. CDR3 sequence reads: CASSLRLGVGDTQYF. The DNA for the CDR3 is TGTGCCAGCAGTTTACGGCTCGGAGTTGGGGATACGCAGTATTTT.